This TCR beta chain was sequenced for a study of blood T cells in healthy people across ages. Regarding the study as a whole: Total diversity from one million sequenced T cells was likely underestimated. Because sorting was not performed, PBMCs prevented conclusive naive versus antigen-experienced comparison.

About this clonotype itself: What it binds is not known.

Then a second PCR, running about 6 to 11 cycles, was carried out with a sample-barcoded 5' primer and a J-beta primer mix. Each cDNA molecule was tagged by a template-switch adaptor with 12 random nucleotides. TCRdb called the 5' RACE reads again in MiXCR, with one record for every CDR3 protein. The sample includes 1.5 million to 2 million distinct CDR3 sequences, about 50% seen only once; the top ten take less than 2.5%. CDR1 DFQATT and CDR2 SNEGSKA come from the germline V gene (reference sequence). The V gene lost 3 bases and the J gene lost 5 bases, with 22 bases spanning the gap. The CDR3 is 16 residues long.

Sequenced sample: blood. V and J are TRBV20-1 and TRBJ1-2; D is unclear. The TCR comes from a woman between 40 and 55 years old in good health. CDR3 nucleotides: TGCAGTGCTAGCGGGAGGATAGGGCTAAATTTATATGGCTACACCTTC. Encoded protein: CSASGRIGLNLYGYTF.